A selection of T cell receptor beta chains follows, all from one sample in a study of T-cell reconstitution after alpha-beta-depleted transplantation in children. One entry per CDR3 protein results from TCRdb running MiXCR on the PCR reads. The sample has roughly 610,000 distinct CDR3 sequences; about 10% are singletons. The sample in question was PBMCs from the stem cell graft donor, obtained from the stem cell graft. These receptors were collected from a human donor who donated a stem cell graft to a child with acute myeloid leukemia. Each CDR3 is given with its conserved first and last residue.

j_gene: TRBJ1-5
v_gene: TRBV30
CDR3aa: CAWTEDSNQPQHF

j_gene: TRBJ2-5
v_gene: TRBV12-3/TRBV12-4
CDR3aa: CASSLMNGQETQYF

j_gene: TRBJ2-1
v_gene: TRBV11-1
CDR3aa: CASSPIAGSYNEQFF

j_gene: TRBJ1-5
v_gene: TRBV6-2/TRBV6-3
CDR3aa: CASSYGNRDRGPRAQHF

j_gene: TRBJ2-1
v_gene: TRBV29-1
CDR3aa: CSVGEGGVSRVEQFF

j_gene: TRBJ2-5
v_gene: TRBV20-1
CDR3aa: CSAPRGGQETQYF

j_gene: TRBJ2-7
v_gene: TRBV9
CDR3aa: CASSVGSWGEQYF

j_gene: TRBJ1-5
v_gene: TRBV20-1
CDR3aa: CSAVTGNNQPQHF

j_gene: TRBJ1-1
v_gene: TRBV11-1
CDR3aa: CASSSRLTVTANTEAFF

j_gene: TRBJ2-3
v_gene: TRBV24-1
CDR3aa: CATSWDRGGTDTQYF

j_gene: TRBJ2-5
v_gene: TRBV7-9
CDR3aa: CASSRTTSSAEQETQYF

j_gene: TRBJ2-5
v_gene: TRBV5-1
CDR3aa: CASLLGTGRQETQYF

j_gene: TRBJ2-3
v_gene: TRBV20-1
CDR3aa: CSARYGNTDTQYF

j_gene: TRBJ2-2
v_gene: TRBV2
CDR3aa: CASSSRLAGYTGELFF

j_gene: TRBJ2-2
v_gene: TRBV6-5
CDR3aa: CASMGGAPEGELFF

j_gene: TRBJ1-1
v_gene: TRBV3-1
CDR3aa: CASSQEEGRGTTEAFF

j_gene: TRBJ2-1
v_gene: TRBV11-2
CDR3aa: CASSPRGSGWHNEQFF

j_gene: TRBJ2-7
v_gene: TRBV27
CDR3aa: CASSLSGRGVEQYF

j_gene: TRBJ2-4
v_gene: TRBV4-1
CDR3aa: CASSQSIARDIQYF

j_gene: TRBJ1-1
v_gene: TRBV29-1
CDR3aa: CSVAGFLKVNTEAFF

j_gene: TRBJ1-5
v_gene: TRBV12-3/TRBV12-4
CDR3aa: CASSLDRVQPQHF

j_gene: TRBJ2-4
v_gene: TRBV12-3/TRBV12-4
CDR3aa: CASSLGQGANIQYF

j_gene: TRBJ2-5
v_gene: TRBV12-3/TRBV12-4
CDR3aa: CASSKREETQYF

j_gene: TRBJ1-1
v_gene: TRBV12-3/TRBV12-4
CDR3aa: CASALTSTGRGAEAFF

j_gene: TRBJ2-6
v_gene: TRBV5-4
CDR3aa: CASSLGSWGSGANVLTF

j_gene: TRBJ1-6
v_gene: TRBV5-5
CDR3aa: CASSYRQGGANSPLHF

j_gene: TRBJ2-5
v_gene: TRBV7-2
CDR3aa: CASTPTTSAETQYF

j_gene: TRBJ2-1
v_gene: TRBV27
CDR3aa: CASSPRPGGAYNEQFF

j_gene: TRBJ2-7
v_gene: TRBV18
CDR3aa: CASSPSLASYEQYF

j_gene: TRBJ1-1
v_gene: TRBV29-1
CDR3aa: CSVEATRGRAEAFF

j_gene: TRBJ2-7
v_gene: TRBV3-1
CDR3aa: CASSHLDRGTYEQYF

j_gene: TRBJ2-1
v_gene: TRBV12-3/TRBV12-4
CDR3aa: CASLRGGSSGRDEQFF

j_gene: TRBJ2-3
v_gene: TRBV5-1
CDR3aa: CASSSASLSSDTQYF